This entry lists 23 T cell receptor beta chains sequenced from one sample in a study of CD8+ T cells in alopecia areata (dated by TCRdb to 2017 to 2018). The library relied on the immunoSEQ multiplex PCR assay. For TCR sequencing, RNA was extracted from every sample and reverse transcribed into cDNA to serve as template. TCRdb took this table from immuneACCESS and kept in-frame rearrangements with V and J called. Such tables lack part of the clones; where checked against another copy, unresolved V genes explain under half of the gap, and the rest is unexplained. For this sample there are 120,000 to 150,000 clones; 40% to 50% appear just once. The ten top clones hold about 6.4% of the sample. The specimen was CD4+ T cells sorted from blood. These receptors were taken from a human donor with alopecia areata.

This clone appeared a single time. The CDR3 spells CASSPGQGSYEQYF. The CDR3 DNA reads TGTGCCAGCAGTCCCGGACAGGGGTCGTACGAGCAGTACTTC. This chain uses TRBV28 with TRBJ2-7; 9 nucleotides line up with TRBD1. This CDR3 contains 14 residues. Germline trimming cut 5 bases from V and 4 bases from J; bases unmatched to any gene: 6. CDR1 is MDHEN and CDR2 is SYDVKM in the germline V gene. Using reference TRBV28 and TRBJ2-7 for the parts outside the CDR3, the full variable domain is DVKVTQSSRYLVKRTGEKVFLECVQDMDHENMFWYRQDPGLGLRLIYFSYDVKMKEKGDIPEGYSVSREKKERFSLILESASTNQTSMYLCASSPGQGSYEQYFGPGTRLTVT.

This chain links TRBV2 with TRBJ1-2; no firm D call. The germline gives CDR1 SNHLY, CDR2 FYNNEI. With 3 bases removed from V and 4 bases from J, the gap between germline ends came to 9 bases. This CDR3 comprises 13 residues. The CDR3 here is CASSDEGPYGYTF. CDR3 nucleotides: TGTGCCAGCAGTGACGAGGGCCCCTATGGCTACACCTTC.

This clone was detected only a few times. This chain joins TRBV7-2 and TRBJ1-2, with D uncertain. CDR1 SGHTA and CDR2 FQGNSA come from the germline V gene. The CDR3 runs to 13 residues. The V end lost 0 bases, the J end lost 7 bases, and 9 bases lay between the germline ends. The CDR3 DNA follows: TGTGCCAGCAGCTTAGCGCTCTCGGGTGGCTACACCTTC. Its translation is CASSLALSGGYTF.

The rearrangement links TRBV6-5 to TRBJ1-1; no firm D call. CDR3 length equals 13 residues. CDR1 is MNHEY and CDR2 is SVGAGI in the germline V gene. V gave up 0 bases and J gave up 0 bases, with 2 bases separating them. The CDR3 bases are TGTGCCAGCAGTTACTCAGTGAACACTGAAGCTTTCTTT. This sequence encodes CASSYSVNTEAFF.

V gene TRBV11-2 combines with J gene TRBJ2-7; unclear D gene. Trimming shortened V by 1 base and J by 0 bases, and 16 bases separated the two germline ends. This CDR3 is 17 amino acids long. Germline V lookup: CDR1 SGHAT, CDR2 FQNNGV. This chain's CDR3 is CASSLAFRTASSYEQYF. As DNA, the CDR3 is TGTGCCAGCAGCTTAGCATTCCGGACGGCCAGCTCCTACGAGCAGTACTTC.

Here the CDR3 reads CSVTPGGLGYTF. The CDR3 nucleotides are TGCAGCGTTACCCCAGGGGGCCTGGGCTACACCTTC. The chain joins TRBV29-1 to TRBJ1-2; 8 bases are shared with TRBD1. Looked up from germline, CDR1 is SQVTM and CDR2 is ANQGSEA. The CDR3 has 12 residues. Trimming removed 5 bases from V and 8 bases from J; junction bases left unmatched: 7.

This clone was detected only a few times. The gene calls are TRBV5-4 and TRBJ2-2, with D possibly being TRBD2 (5 bases). Per germline, CDR1 SGHNT and CDR2 YYREEE (reference sequence). The CDR3 runs to 16 residues. Trimming removed 4 bases from V and 4 bases from J, with 17 bases in between. In nucleotides, the CDR3 is TGTGCCAGCAGCCTCCCCTCGGGGTGGGGCACCGGGGAGCTGTTTTTT. As protein: CASSLPSGWGTGELFF. The full variable domain, completed using reference TRBV5-4 and TRBJ2-2, is ETGVTQSPTHLIKTRGQQVTLRCSSQSGHNTVSWYQQALGQGPQFIFQYYREEENGRGNFPPRFSGLQFPNYSSELNVNALELDDSALYLCASSLPSGWGTGELFFGEGSRLTVL.

CDR3 in DNA: TGTGCCAGCTCACCCGGACAGGAGGACTACGAGCAGTACTTC. Amino acids: CASSPGQEDYEQYF. This chain joins TRBV18 and TRBJ2-7, with 7 bases aligning to TRBD1. Germline CDR1 KGHSH, CDR2 LQKENI. The CDR3 runs to 14 residues. Losses at the gene ends were 3 bases for V and 3 bases for J; bases not matched to a gene: 5.

This sequence joins TRBV18 and TRBJ1-2, with D hard to call. Germline assignment: CDR1 KGHSH and CDR2 LQKENI. This CDR3 has 15 amino acids. With 4 bases removed from V and 0 bases from J, the gap between germline ends came to 12 bases. The CDR3 reads CASSLGDRTNYGYTF. As DNA, the CDR3 is TGTGCCAGCTCACTCGGTGACCGAACTAACTATGGCTACACCTTC.

J is TRBJ2-1 and V is TRBV27, with unresolved D. Trimming cost V 6 bases and J 2 bases, with 11 bases left between them. This CDR3 has 14 residues. Germline values: CDR1 MNHEY, CDR2 SMNVEV (reference sequence). CDR3 amino acids: CASSDDLAYNEQFF. The DNA of the CDR3 is TGTGCCAGCAGCGATGACTTGGCCTACAATGAGCAGTTCTTC.

In its sample, this clone was seen a few times. The rearrangement joins TRBV29-1 to TRBJ1-4; D remains ambiguous. CDR1 and CDR2 from the germline V gene are SQVTM and ANQGSEA. The CDR3 contains 12 residues. Trimming stripped 4 bases from V and 8 bases from J, with 11 bases between. The CDR3 is CSVARGGEKLFF. The DNA of the CDR3 is TGCAGCGTTGCCCGGGGAGGAGAAAAACTGTTTTTT.

The chain employs TRBV5-1 and TRBJ2-2; D may match TRBD1 or TRBD2 (5 bases each). The germline V gene has CDR1 SGHRS and CDR2 YFSETQ. V lost 0 bases to trimming and J lost 5 bases, with 14 bases between them. This CDR3 comprises 16 residues. The CDR3 region is CASSLARRGVTGELFF. The CDR3, as DNA: TGCGCCAGCAGCTTGGCCCGGAGAGGGGTGACCGGGGAGCTGTTTTTT.

This clone has just a few counts. The chain uses TRBV28 and TRBJ2-7; D tentatively reads TRBD1 or TRBD2 (5 bases each). CDR1 MDHEN and CDR2 SYDVKM come from the germline V gene. The V and J ends lost 3 bases and 2 bases respectively, with 11 bases between them. The CDR3 consists of 14 residues. CDR3 nucleotide sequence: TGTGCCAGCAGTTTGGTGGGACCCACCTACGAGCAGTACTTC. This codes for CASSLVGPTYEQYF.

The chain uses TRBV27 and TRBJ2-1; D possibly matches TRBD1 or TRBD2 (5 bases each). Germline CDR1 reads MNHEY; CDR2 reads SMNVEV (reference sequence). The V end was cut by 4 bases, the J end by 4 bases, with 17 bases between. This CDR3 comprises 16 residues. CDR3 nucleotide sequence: TGTGCCAGCAGTTACCTCCCCCCGGGACCTTACAATGAGCAGTTCTTC. It yields the protein CASSYLPPGPYNEQFF.

This clone was counted a few times. CDR3 sequence: CASSVDRVYTEAFF. The CDR3 DNA is TGTGCCAGCAGTGTCGACAGGGTTTACACTGAAGCTTTCTTT. The rearrangement uses TRBV2 and TRBJ1-1, with 7 bases identical to TRBD1. With 4 bases clipped from V and 3 bases from J, the junction kept 5 bases outside the gene matches. From germline, CDR1 is SNHLY and CDR2 FYNNEI. This CDR3 comprises 14 residues.

This clone came up a few times. The chain joins TRBV28 to TRBJ2-1; D could derive from TRBD1 or TRBD2 (6 bases each). This CDR3 contains 13 residues. Trimming removed 5 bases at V and 10 bases at J, with 15 bases between. The germline V gene has CDR1 MDHEN and CDR2 SYDVKM. CDR3 sequence: CASSEGGKGEQFF. CDR3 in DNA: TGTGCCAGCAGTGAAGGGGGGAAGGGGGAGCAGTTCTTC.

V usage is TRBV10-2 and J usage is TRBJ2-5, with 11 bases aligning to TRBD2. Germline V lookup: CDR1 WSHSY, CDR2 SAAADI. The CDR3 loop spans 16 amino acids. With 0 bases clipped from V and 7 bases from J, the junction kept 7 bases outside the gene matches. The CDR3, as DNA: TGCGCCAGCAGTGAGTCGGTACTAGCGGGAGCGGGGACCCAGTACTTC. Translated: CASSESVLAGAGTQYF.

This rearrangement joins TRBV7-3 to TRBJ1-5; no clear D gene. V lost 5 bases, J lost 6 bases, and 11 bases lay in between. This CDR3 has 13 amino acids. Germline V lookup: CDR1 SGHTA, CDR2 FQGTGA. In nucleotides, the CDR3 is TGTGCCAGCAGCCAAGGGTGGGTTCAGCCCCAGCATTTT. Protein: CASSQGWVQPQHF.

The chain recombines TRBV7-3 with TRBJ2-1, with 7 bases identical to TRBD2. V trimming: 3 bases; J trimming: 10 bases; junction bases outside the gene matches: 6. CDR3 length equals 13 residues. Germline V gene sequence: CDR1 SGHTA, CDR2 FQGTGA. The CDR3 loop reads CASSFKGGTEQFF. CDR3 coding DNA: TGTGCCAGCAGCTTTAAGGGAGGGACCGAGCAGTTCTTC.

The chain carries TRBV27 and TRBJ2-3; D ambiguous. This CDR3 has 14 amino acids. Per germline, CDR1 MNHEY and CDR2 SMNVEV (reference sequence). With 4 bases removed from V and 4 bases from J, the gap between germline ends came to 12 bases. Here the CDR3 reads CASSSTGLADTQYF. CDR3 in DNA: TGTGCCAGCAGTTCCACGGGTCTTGCAGATACGCAGTATTTT.

The sample holds a few counts of this clone. At one end the junction does not follow the germline gene, possibly because of a read error. V is TRBV18 and J is TRBJ2-1; D might be TRBD2 (6 bases). Germline values: CDR1 KGHSH, CDR2 LQKENI. This CDR3 has 13 amino acids. CDR3 in amino acids: CASSPPDYHEQFF. CDR3 nucleotides: TGTGCCAGCTCACCACCGGACTACCATGAGCAGTTCTTC.

This clone was seen more than once but under ten times. This chain joins TRBV29-1 and TRBJ1-1; D is possibly TRBD1 (6 bases). The CDR3 is 16 amino acids. The germline V and J ends were trimmed by 7 bases and 1 base, with 22 bases remaining between them. CDR1 is SQVTM and CDR2 is ANQGSEA in the germline V gene. CDR3 in amino acids: CSATVMGGGGNTEAFF. The DNA for the CDR3 is TGCAGCGCGACGGTAATGGGCGGAGGGGGGAACACTGAAGCTTTCTTT.

The V gene is TRBV7-9, the J gene TRBJ1-1; D might be TRBD1 (6 bases). The ends were cut back, 6 bases at V and 3 bases at J, with 14 bases in the middle. The CDR3 spans 14 residues. Germline V gives CDR1 SEHNR, CDR2 FQNEAQ (reference sequence). Here the CDR3 reads CASSSRGLDTEAFF. CDR3 bases: TGTGCCAGCAGTTCCAGGGGTTTGGACACTGAAGCTTTCTTT.